This T cell receptor (beta chain) was sequenced during a study of cytomegalovirus exposure and HLA in healthy donors. For the study at large: Unique TCRs from HLA-typed donors, 85 million to 100 million of them, were held in an early data release. Points from the study as a whole: A few chains linked to CMV were shown in vitro to be specific for CMV antigens.

Use of 60 Vbeta and 13 Jbeta primers characterized the PCR. Sequenced by immunoSEQ multiplex PCR; TCRdb stores in-frame clones only, minus some. This table has approximately 100,000 clones, roughly 70% appearing once. Details on this clone: Its target is not known.

From germline, CDR1 is WSHSY and CDR2 SAAADI. This CDR3 has 16 amino acids. With V trimmed by 9 bases and J by 0 bases, 9 bases remained unmatched. This TCR was sampled from a male donor in good health and CMV-seropositive. Sequencing was performed on PBMCs. The V and J genes are TRBV10-2 and TRBJ2-3, with 10 bases lining up with TRBD2. The CDR3 bases are TGCGCCAGTGGGAGAACTAGCGGGGCTAGCACAGATACGCAGTATTTT. The encoded protein is CASGRTSGASTDTQYF.